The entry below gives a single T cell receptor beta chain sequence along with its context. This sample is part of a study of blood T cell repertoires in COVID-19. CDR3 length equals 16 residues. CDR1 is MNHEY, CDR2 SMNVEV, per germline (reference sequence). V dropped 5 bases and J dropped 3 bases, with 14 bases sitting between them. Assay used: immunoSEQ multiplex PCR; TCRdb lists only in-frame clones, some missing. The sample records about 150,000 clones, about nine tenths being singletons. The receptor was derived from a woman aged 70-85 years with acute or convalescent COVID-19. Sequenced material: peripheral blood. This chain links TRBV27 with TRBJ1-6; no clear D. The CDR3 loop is CASSPKTRIYNSPLHF. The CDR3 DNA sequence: TGTGCCAGCAGTCCAAAGACAAGGATCTATAATTCACCCCTCCACTTT.